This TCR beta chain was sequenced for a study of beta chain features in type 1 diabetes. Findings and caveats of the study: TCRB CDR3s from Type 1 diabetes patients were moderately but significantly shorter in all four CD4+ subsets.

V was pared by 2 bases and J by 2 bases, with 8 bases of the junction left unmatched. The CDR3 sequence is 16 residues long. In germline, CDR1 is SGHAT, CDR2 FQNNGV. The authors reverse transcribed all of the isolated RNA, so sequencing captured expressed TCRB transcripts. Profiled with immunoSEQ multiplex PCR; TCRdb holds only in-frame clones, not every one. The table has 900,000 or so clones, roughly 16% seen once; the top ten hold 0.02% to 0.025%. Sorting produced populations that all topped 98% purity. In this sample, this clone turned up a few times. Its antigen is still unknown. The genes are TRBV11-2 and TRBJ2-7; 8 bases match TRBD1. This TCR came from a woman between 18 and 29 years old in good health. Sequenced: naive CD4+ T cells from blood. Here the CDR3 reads CASSLRTGQGAYEQYF. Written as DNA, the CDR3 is TGTGCCAGCAGCTTACGGACAGGACAGGGTGCCTACGAGCAGTACTTC.